This T cell receptor beta chain was documented in a study of blood T cells in healthy people across ages. Turning to this clonotype: Antigen: not known.

Primed by a sample-barcoded 5' primer and a J-beta primer mix, a second PCR proceeded for roughly 6 to 12 cycles. Every cDNA molecule bore a tag from a template-switch adaptor containing 12 random nucleotides. In TCRdb, the 5' RACE reads were re-called with MiXCR into one record per CDR3 protein. The sample has about 1.8 million distinct CDR3 sequences; around 48% are singletons. V gave up 5 bases and J gave up 3 bases, with 11 bases separating them. This CDR3 spans 13 amino acids. From germline, CDR1 is SGHTA and CDR2 FQGNSA. Study-wide points: Donors of long life had a larger count of naive CD4+ cells and greater diversity than aged donors. PBMCs left unsorted prevented a conclusive naive versus antigen-experienced comparison.

Sequenced sample: blood. The chain is built from TRBV7-2 and TRBJ2-7; D possibly corresponds to TRBD2 (6 bases). The sequence was collected from a woman between 35 and 50 years old in good health. The CDR3 is CASSATSYYEQYF. The CDR3 DNA reads TGTGCCAGCAGCGCGACTAGTTACTACGAGCAGTACTTC.